The entry below gives a single T cell receptor beta chain sequence along with its context. The antigen it recognizes is unknown. Per-base quality was not reported, and no clone a single base away is much larger than it. The germline V gene gives CDR1 as MDHEN and CDR2 as SYDVKM. For this chain, trimming is 5 bases at the V end and 5 bases at the J end, and the number of junction bases without a gene match is 10. The CDR3 starts with the cysteine, ends with the phenylalanine, and has 17 residues. Only CDR3 DNA remains: 51 bases, in frame from the first base. Patients with a history of autoimmune disease or receiving systemic immunosuppression were excluded from the trial. In every dose cohort, peripheral blood was drawn for TCR sequencing at baseline, cycle 4 day 1, and cycle 7 day 1. Samples came from an open-label, multicenter, first-in-human phase I dose-escalation trial of ivuxolimab. The trial enrolled adults with locally advanced or metastatic head and neck squamous cell, hepatocellular, melanoma or renal cell carcinoma. CD4+ and CD8+ T cells were sorted separately from peripheral blood before TCR sequencing.

To sequence the TCRbeta CDR3 region, genomic DNA was isolated from the sorted cells. The immunoSEQ Assay was used to sequence the TCRbeta CDR3 regions. Not all clones reach the TCRdb copy of this immuneACCESS table, which keeps in-frame sequences only. Checked studies attribute under half of the gap to unresolved V genes and leave the rest unexplained. This sample gives about 69,000 clones in total; around four fifths of them show up just once. 2% to 2.5% of the sample lies in the top ten. These data belong to a study of OX40 agonist ivuxolimab in advanced cancers. Regarding the study in general: The costimulatory receptor OX40 (CD134) was targeted by ivuxolimab, a fully human IgG2 agonistic monoclonal antibody. Three dose-escalation patients achieved partial responses, one with hepatocellular carcinoma and two with cutaneous melanoma. In the dose-escalation cohort, more than 80% of patients were male, and the mean age was 60 years with a range of roughly 23 to 79. The purpose of peripheral TCRbeta sequencing was to test whether ivuxolimab changed TCR sequence diversity and led to clonal T-cell expansion. Prior anti-PD-1, anti-PD-L1 or anti-CTLA-4 therapy was permitted, and approximately 40% of dose-escalation patients had received checkpoint inhibitors. The paper reports the monotherapy dose-escalation portion (N of about 50 patients) of the phase I ivuxolimab trial. Of the roughly 50 dose-escalation patients, hepatocellular carcinoma was present in roughly 19, melanoma in roughly 15, renal cell carcinoma in 9 and head and neck cancer in 9. Intravenous ivuxolimab was administered to patients every 2 weeks at six dose levels: 0.01, 0.1, 0.3, 1.5, 3 and 10 mg/kg.

On the study overall, not on this receptor specifically: Low levels of normalized T-cell clonal expansion were also seen in some patients who did not respond. Partial responders in the 0.1-3.0 mg/kg groups had among the lowest normalized peripheral clonal expansion, especially among CD8+ T cells. At doses from 0.1 to 3.0 mg/kg, clonal expansion was seen in both CD4+ and CD8+ blood T cells between baseline and week 6. After ivuxolimab, CD8+ T cells had more expanded clones than CD4+ T cells on average. Antigen specificity was not determined for the clonally expanded peripheral T cells.

Recombination linked TRBV28 to TRBJ2-5, with 14 junctional bases fitting TRBD2. The sequenced sample was CD4+ or CD8+ T cells sorted from blood, obtained in a trial of the OX40 agonist ivuxolimab. The receptor was isolated from an adult with an advanced solid tumor such as melanoma, head and neck, liver or kidney cancer. This receptor carries the CDR3 CASSLPGLAGVRETQYF. The DNA reads TGTGCCAGCAGTCTACCGGGACTAGCGGGAGTACGCGAGACCCAGTACTTC.